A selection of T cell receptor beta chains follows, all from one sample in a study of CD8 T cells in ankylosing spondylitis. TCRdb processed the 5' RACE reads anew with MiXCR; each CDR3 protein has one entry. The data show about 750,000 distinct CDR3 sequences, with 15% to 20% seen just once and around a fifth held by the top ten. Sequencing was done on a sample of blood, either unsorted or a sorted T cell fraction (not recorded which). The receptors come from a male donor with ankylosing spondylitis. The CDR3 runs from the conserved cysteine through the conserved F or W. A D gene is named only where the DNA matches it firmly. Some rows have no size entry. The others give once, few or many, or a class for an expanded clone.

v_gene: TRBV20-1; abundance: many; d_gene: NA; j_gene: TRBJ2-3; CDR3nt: TGCAGTGCTAGGGGAGGCACAGATACGCAGTATTTT; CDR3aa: CSARGGTDTQYF
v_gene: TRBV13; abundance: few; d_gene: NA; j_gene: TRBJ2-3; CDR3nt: TGTGCCAGCAGCTTACATTTGGGATACAGAAGCACAGATACGCAGTATTTT; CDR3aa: CASSLHLGYRSTDTQYF
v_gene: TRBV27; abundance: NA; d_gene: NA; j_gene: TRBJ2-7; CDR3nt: TGTGCCAGCAGTTCCCTCGGAACCTACGAGCAGTACTTC; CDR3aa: CASSSLGTYEQYF
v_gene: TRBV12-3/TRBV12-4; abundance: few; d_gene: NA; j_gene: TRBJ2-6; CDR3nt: TGTGCCAGCACTGGAGGACCCCGGGCCAACGTCCTGACTTTC; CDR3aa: CASTGGPRANVLTF
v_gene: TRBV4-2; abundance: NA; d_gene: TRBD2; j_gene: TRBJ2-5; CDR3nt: TGTGCCAGCAGCCAGGGACGGGGGGGCGAGGAGACCCAGTACTTC; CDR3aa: CASSQGRGGEETQYF
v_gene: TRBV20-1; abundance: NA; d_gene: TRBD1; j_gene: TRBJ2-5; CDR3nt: TGCGCGTGCAGTGCTAGGACAGGGGATTCTTTCGAGACCCAGTACTTC; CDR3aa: CACSARTGDSFETQYF
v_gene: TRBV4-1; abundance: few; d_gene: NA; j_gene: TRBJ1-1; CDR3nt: TGCGCCAGCAGCCAAGGGGGGGGCCTTAACACTGAAGCTTTCTTT; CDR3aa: CASSQGGGLNTEAFF
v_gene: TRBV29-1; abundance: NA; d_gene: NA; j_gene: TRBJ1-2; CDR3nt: TGCAGCGTTCTATCAGGCGGGGACTATGGCTACACCTTC; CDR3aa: CSVLSGGDYGYTF
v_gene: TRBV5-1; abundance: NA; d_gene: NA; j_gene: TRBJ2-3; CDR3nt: TGCGCCAGCAGCACCCGACAGGGCACAGATACGCAGTATTTT; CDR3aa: CASSTRQGTDTQYF
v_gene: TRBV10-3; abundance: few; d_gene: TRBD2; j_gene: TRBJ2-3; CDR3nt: TGTGCCATAGGGGGGACTAGCGGGGCGGATACGCAGTATTTT; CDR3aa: CAIGGTSGADTQYF
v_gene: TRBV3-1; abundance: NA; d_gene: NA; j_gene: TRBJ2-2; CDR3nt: TGTGCCAGCAGCCAGCGTTCGAACACCGGGGAGCTGTTTTTT; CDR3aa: CASSQRSNTGELFF
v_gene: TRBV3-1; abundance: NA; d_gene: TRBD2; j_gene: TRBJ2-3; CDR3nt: TGTGCCAGCAGCCACGTCCTTAGGACTAGCGGGAAAAGACGAGGCACAGATACGCAGTATTTT; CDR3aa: CASSHVLRTSGKRRGTDTQYF
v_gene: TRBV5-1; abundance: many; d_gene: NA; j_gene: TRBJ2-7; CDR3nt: TGCGCCAGCAGCTTGGGCGATGGGGGTTACGAGCAGTACTTC; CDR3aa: CASSLGDGGYEQYF
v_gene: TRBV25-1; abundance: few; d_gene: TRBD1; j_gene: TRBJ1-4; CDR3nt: TGTGCCAGCAGAAATAGGGGGCATGAAAAACTGTTTTTT; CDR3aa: CASRNRGHEKLFF
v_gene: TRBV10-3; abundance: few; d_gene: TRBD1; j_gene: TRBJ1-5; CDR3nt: TGTGCCTCAGATAACGGACAGGGCAATCAGCCCCAGCATTTT; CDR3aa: CASDNGQGNQPQHF
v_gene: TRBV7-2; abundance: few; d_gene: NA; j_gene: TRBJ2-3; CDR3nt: TGTGCCAGCAGACTCTTCGGACAGACAGATACGCAGTATTTT; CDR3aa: CASRLFGQTDTQYF
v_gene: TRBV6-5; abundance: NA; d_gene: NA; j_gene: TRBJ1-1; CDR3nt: TGTGCCAGCAGTTACGAGGCAGGGCTAAAGGATGAAGCTTTCTTT; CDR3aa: CASSYEAGLKDEAFF
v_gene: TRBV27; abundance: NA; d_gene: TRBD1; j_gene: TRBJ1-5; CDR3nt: TGTGCCAGCAGTAGAGGGGGCGCGGGGCAGCCCCAGCATTTT; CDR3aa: CASSRGGAGQPQHF
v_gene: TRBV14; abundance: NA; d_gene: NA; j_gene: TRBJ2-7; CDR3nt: TGTGCCAGCAGCCAAGGCGGGACACTGCAGTACTTC; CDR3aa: CASSQGGTLQYF
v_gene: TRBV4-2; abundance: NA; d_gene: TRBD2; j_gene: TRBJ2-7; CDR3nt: TGTGCCAGCAGCTCACTGACTAGCGGCAAAGCCTACGAGCAGTACTTC; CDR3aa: CASSSLTSGKAYEQYF
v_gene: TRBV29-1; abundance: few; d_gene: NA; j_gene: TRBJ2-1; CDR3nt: TGCAGCGATTGGGGGTCTAGAGACAATGAGCAGTTCTTC; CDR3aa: CSDWGSRDNEQFF
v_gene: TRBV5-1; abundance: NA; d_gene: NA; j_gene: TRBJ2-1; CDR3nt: TGCGCCAGCAGCTTGGGGACAGCCCTCGAGCAGTTCTTC; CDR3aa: CASSLGTALEQFF
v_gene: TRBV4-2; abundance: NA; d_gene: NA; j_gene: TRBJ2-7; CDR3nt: TGTGCCAGCAGCCAAGAAGGGGGAACCTCCTACGAGCAGTACTTC; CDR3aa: CASSQEGGTSYEQYF
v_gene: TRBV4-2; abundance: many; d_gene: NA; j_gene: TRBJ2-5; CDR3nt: TGTGCCAGCAGCCGGGGAGAGCAAGAGACCCAGTACTTC; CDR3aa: CASSRGEQETQYF
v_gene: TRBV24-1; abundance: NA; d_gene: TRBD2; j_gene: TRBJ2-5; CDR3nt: TGTGCCACCAGTTTGACTAGCGGGGCCCAAGAGACCCAGTACTTC; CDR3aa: CATSLTSGAQETQYF
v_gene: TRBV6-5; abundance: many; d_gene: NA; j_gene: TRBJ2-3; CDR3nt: TGTGCCAGCAGTTACTCGGACAGCCGCACAGATACGCAGTATTTT; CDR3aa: CASSYSDSRTDTQYF
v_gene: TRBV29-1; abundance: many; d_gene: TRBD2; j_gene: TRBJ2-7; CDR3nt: TGCAGCGTCCTAGCGGAAACCTACGAGCAGTACTTC; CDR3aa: CSVLAETYEQYF
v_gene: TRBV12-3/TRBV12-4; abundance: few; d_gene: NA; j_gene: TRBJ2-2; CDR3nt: TGTGCCAGCAGTTTCCAAGGTGAACCCGGGGAGCTGTTTTTT; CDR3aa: CASSFQGEPGELFF
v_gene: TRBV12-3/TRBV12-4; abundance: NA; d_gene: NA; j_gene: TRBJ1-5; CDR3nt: TGTGCCAGCAGTTCCCGGGAAGGGACCTCCCCCAATCAGCCCCAGCATTTT; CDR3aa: CASSSREGTSPNQPQHF
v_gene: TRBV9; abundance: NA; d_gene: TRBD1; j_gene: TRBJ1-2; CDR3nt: TGTGCCAGCAGCGTAGACCAGGACAGGAAATCCTATGGCTACACCTTC; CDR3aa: CASSVDQDRKSYGYTF
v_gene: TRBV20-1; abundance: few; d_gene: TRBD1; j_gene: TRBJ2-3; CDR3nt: TGCAGTGCTTCCCGGGACAGGGGTTCAGATACGCAGTATTTT; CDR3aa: CSASRDRGSDTQYF
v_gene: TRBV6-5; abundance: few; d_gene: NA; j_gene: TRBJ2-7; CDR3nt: TGTGCCAGCAGTTACGGGTATACCTACGAGCAGTACTTC; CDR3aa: CASSYGYTYEQYF
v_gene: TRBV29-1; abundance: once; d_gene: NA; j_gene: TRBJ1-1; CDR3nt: TGCGGCGTTGATGTCGGCAGGGGCACTGAAGCTTTCTTT; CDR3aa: CGVDVGRGTEAFF
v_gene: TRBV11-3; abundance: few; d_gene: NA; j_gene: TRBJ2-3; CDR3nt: TGTGCCAGCAGCTTCGACGGGGCCCCGGGTAGGGATACGCAGTATTTT; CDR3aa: CASSFDGAPGRDTQYF
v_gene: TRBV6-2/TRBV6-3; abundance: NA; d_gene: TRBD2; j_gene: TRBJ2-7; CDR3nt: TGTGCCAGCAGTTATGAGGCCCTAGCGGCAAATCCATACTACGAGCAGTACTTC; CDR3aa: CASSYEALAANPYYEQYF
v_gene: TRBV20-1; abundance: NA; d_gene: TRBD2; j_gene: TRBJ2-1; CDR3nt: TGCAGTGCGAAGCCTAGCGGGACCTCCAATGAGCAGTTCTTC; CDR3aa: CSAKPSGTSNEQFF
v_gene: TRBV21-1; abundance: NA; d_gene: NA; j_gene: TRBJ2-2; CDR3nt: TGTGCCAGCAGCAAAGTCCTGACCGAATCGGACACCGGGGAGCTGTTTTTT; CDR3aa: CASSKVLTESDTGELFF
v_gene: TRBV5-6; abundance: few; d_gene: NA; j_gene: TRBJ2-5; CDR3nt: TGTGCCAGCAGCTACACCAAAGAGACCCAGTACTTC; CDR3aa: CASSYTKETQYF
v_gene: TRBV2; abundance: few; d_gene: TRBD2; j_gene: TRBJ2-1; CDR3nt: TGTGCCAGCAAGGCGGGAGGGGCCTACAATGAGCAGTTCTTC; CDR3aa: CASKAGGAYNEQFF
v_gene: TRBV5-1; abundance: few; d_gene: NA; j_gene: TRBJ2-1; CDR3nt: TGCGCCAGCACCCCGTGGGGGGGCTTGTTCGATGAGCAGTTCTTC; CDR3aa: CASTPWGGLFDEQFF
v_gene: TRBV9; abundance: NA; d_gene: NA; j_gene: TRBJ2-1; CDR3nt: TGTGCCAGCAGCGCTCAGTCGACTCGCGAGCAGTTCTTC; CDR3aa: CASSAQSTREQFF
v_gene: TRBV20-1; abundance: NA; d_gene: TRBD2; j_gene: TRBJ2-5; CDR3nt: TGCAGTGCTAGTAGACTAGCGGGCAAGTACCAAGAGACCCAGTACTTC; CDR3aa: CSASRLAGKYQETQYF
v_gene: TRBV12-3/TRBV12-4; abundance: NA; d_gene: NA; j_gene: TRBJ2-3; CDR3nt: TGTGCCAGCAGTCGGCTCCCCCCCCGAGATACGCAGTATTTT; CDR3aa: CASSRLPPRDTQYF
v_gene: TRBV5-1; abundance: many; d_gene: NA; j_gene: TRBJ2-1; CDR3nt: TGCGCCAGCAGCCTCGAGCCGGCGGGACAGAACAATGAGCAGTTCTTC; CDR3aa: CASSLEPAGQNNEQFF
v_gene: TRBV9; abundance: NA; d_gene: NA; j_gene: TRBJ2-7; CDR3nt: TGTGCCAGCAGCGTAGACAGAGACTACGAGCAGTACTTC; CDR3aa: CASSVDRDYEQYF
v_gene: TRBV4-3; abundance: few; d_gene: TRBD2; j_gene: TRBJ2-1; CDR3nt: TGCGCCAGCAGCCAACTAGCGGGGACCTACAATGAGCAGTTCTTC; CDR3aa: CASSQLAGTYNEQFF
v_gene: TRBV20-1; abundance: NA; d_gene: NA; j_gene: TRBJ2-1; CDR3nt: TGCAGTGCTCCGGCCTTAGCGGAAATATACAATGAGCAGTTCTTC; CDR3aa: CSAPALAEIYNEQFF
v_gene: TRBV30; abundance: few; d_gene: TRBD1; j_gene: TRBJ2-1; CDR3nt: TGTGCCTGGCGGGACAGCTCCTACAATGAGCAGTTCTTC; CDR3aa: CAWRDSSYNEQFF
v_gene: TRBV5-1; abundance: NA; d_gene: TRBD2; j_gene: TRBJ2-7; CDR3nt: TGCGCCAGCTCAATCGGGGAGGGCCACACCTACGAGCAGTACTTC; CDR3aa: CASSIGEGHTYEQYF
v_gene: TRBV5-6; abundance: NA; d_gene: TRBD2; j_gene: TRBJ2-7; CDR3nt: TGTGCCAGCAGCTTGGCTAGCGGGAGGGCCTTGGGGGAGCAGTACTTC; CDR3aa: CASSLASGRALGEQYF